The clone carrying this T cell receptor (beta chain) turned up a few times. Its specificity is not known. Each CDR3 protein gets one entry after TCRdb re-called the 5' RACE reads with MiXCR. The profile shows 250,000 to 300,000 distinct CDR3 sequences, 10% to 15% of them singletons. This sample is part of a study of T cells after yellow fever vaccination. Study observations and caveats: Bulk-population clonotypes that are abundant could appear as contaminants in FACS-sorted repertoires. Weaker, the secondary response had a peak occurring faster, on day 5 versus 15.

The receptor was isolated from a man younger than 45 who received the YFV17D yellow fever vaccine. Specimen: CD4+ T cells sorted from PBMCs, collected 45 days after the yellow fever booster vaccination.

As DNA, the CDR3 is TGCAGCGCCCTAAGACAGGCGAACACTGAAGCTTTCTTT. Amino acid sequence: CSALRQANTEAFF. This chain connects TRBV29-1 to TRBJ1-1; D is perhaps TRBD1 (6 bases). The germline gives CDR1 SQVTM, CDR2 ANQGSEA. V shed 7 bases and J shed 1 base, with 13 bases lying between them. This CDR3 has 13 residues.